This T cell receptor beta chain was profiled in a study of blood T cell repertoires in COVID-19. About this clone itself: One junction end disagrees with the germline gene, perhaps due to a read error.

The table came from immunoSEQ multiplex PCR; TCRdb's copy has only in-frame clones and leaves some out. The sample shows roughly 260,000 clones, 75% to 95% of them seen only once. There are 12 residues in the CDR3. CDR1 SEHNR and CDR2 FQNEAQ come from the germline V gene (reference sequence). This chain connects TRBV7-9 to TRBJ1-1; 11 bases align to TRBD1. This TCR came from a person in their late teens or twenties with COVID-19, enrolled during active disease. The specimen sequenced was peripheral blood. The CDR3 sequence: CASSLPGQGGVF. CDR3 sequence (DNA): TGTGCCAGCAGCTTACCGGGACAGGGGGGTGTATTT.